Each of the 14 T cell receptor beta chains below was sequenced from the same sample in a study of Ad26.COV2.S vaccination and SARS-CoV-2 variants. Data came from immunoSEQ multiplex PCR; TCRdb stores just in-frame clones and leaves some out. This table holds 350,000 to 450,000 clones, 92% found once. This sample comprised peripheral blood, obtained after recovery from COVID-19. These receptors were taken from a human donor who had recovered from COVID-19.

This chain connects TRBV5-3 to TRBJ2-1; 12 bases agree with TRBD2. TRBV5-3 is treated as an ORF (open reading frame) with a function not yet certain. The CDR3 runs to 15 residues. V lost 4 bases to trimming and J lost 10 bases; unmatched junction nucleotides: 9. CDR3 residues: CARSHLAGGPQEQFF. The DNA of the CDR3 is TGTGCCAGAAGCCACCTAGCGGGGGGGCCGCAGGAGCAGTTCTTC.

V usage is TRBV3-1 (or the pseudogene TRBV3-2) and J usage is TRBJ1-2; perhaps TRBD1 as D (6 bases). V dropped 4 bases and J dropped 5 bases, with 17 bases sitting between them. This CDR3 has 15 residues. Germline lookup yields CDR1 LGHDT and CDR2 YNNKEL (reference sequence). In DNA, the CDR3 is TGTGCCAGCAGCCGGCCTGAGACAGGTGAATATGGCTACACCTTC. As protein: CASSRPETGEYGYTF.

In its sample, this clone was seen a few times. The chain links TRBV4-1 to TRBJ1-6, with 7 bases fitting TRBD1. Germline V lookup: CDR1 MGHRA, CDR2 YSYEKL. The CDR3 extends over 16 amino acids. The J segment lost 4 bases and the V segment lost 6 bases, leaving 9 bases of the junction unmatched. The CDR3 DNA reads TGCGCCAGCAGACGTGGGGACAGACCATATAATTCACCCCTCCACTTT. It encodes CASRRGDRPYNSPLHF.

V gene TRBV21-1 combines with J gene TRBJ2-2. TRBV21-1 is given as a pseudogene. The CDR3 covers 18 residues. The chain's CDR3 is CASSSYATGTNPTGELFF. The DNA of the CDR3 is TGTGCCAGCAGCTCTTACGCCACCGGGACGAACCCCACCGGGGAGCTGTTTTTT.

V gene TRBV2 combines with J gene TRBJ1-5; no firm D call. V lost 6 bases to trimming and J lost 1 base, with 10 bases between them. CDR3 length: 14 amino acids. The V gene's germline CDR1 is SNHLY and CDR2 FYNNEI. CDR3 region: CASRRGGSNQPQHF. CDR3 sequence (DNA): TGTGCCAGCAGGCGCGGTGGGAGCAATCAGCCCCAGCATTTT.

This CDR3 reads CASSLGRGYNEQFF. CDR3 nucleotide sequence: TGTGCCAGCAGTTTGGGACGGGGCTACAATGAGCAGTTCTTC. This rearrangement joins TRBV27 to TRBJ2-1; D could derive from TRBD1 or TRBD2 (5 bases each). V was shortened by 3 bases and J by 3 bases, with 9 bases between the two germline ends. Germline V CDR1 and CDR2: MNHEY, SMNVEV (reference sequence). The CDR3 sequence is 14 residues long.

V gene TRBV18 combines with J gene TRBJ2-7, with D unresolved. Looked up from germline, CDR1 is KGHSH and CDR2 is LQKENI. V shed 2 bases and J shed 2 bases, with 7 bases lying between them. The CDR3 sequence is 13 residues long. CDR3 bases: TGTGCCAGCTCACCAGTCGCTACCTACGAGCAGTACTTC. It specifies CASSPVATYEQYF.

The chain employs TRBV6-1 and TRBJ1-2; no definite D call. Germline V gives CDR1 MNHNS, CDR2 SASEGT. V shed 3 bases and J shed 4 bases, with 9 bases lying between them. The length of the CDR3 is 13 residues. The CDR3 loop reads CASSDVGGYGYTF. The CDR3 DNA is TGTGCCAGCAGTGACGTGGGCGGCTATGGCTACACCTTC.

V gene TRBV5-1 combines with J gene TRBJ2-1; D remains ambiguous. Trimming took off 0 bases at V and 5 bases at J, with 9 bases between the two ends. The CDR3 consists of 14 residues. Germline V gene data show CDR1 as SGHRS and CDR2 as YFSETQ. The CDR3 coding sequence is TGCGCCAGCAGCTTGGTAGAAACTGACAATGAGCAGTTCTTC. Protein sequence: CASSLVETDNEQFF.

V and J are TRBV5-4 and TRBJ1-2; 10 positions agree with TRBD1. The CDR3 is 17 residues long. CDR1 SGHNT and CDR2 YYREEE come from the germline V gene (reference sequence). The junction had 13 bases not matched to a gene; V was cut back by 4 bases and J by 4 bases. CDR3 DNA sequence: TGTGCCAGCAGCACCGGGACAGGGGAGTTGATGGGCTATGGCTACACCTTC. Residues: CASSTGTGELMGYGYTF.

The sample holds one count of this clone. This chain uses TRBV2 with TRBJ2-5; D perhaps matches TRBD1 (6 bases). CDR3 size: 16 residues. Trimming left V 6 bases short and J 2 bases short, with 19 bases between. Germline assignment: CDR1 SNHLY and CDR2 FYNNEI. The CDR3 region is CASRLSYRVEQETQYF. As DNA, the CDR3 is TGTGCCAGCAGATTATCCTACAGGGTCGAGCAAGAGACCCAGTACTTC.

This rearrangement joins TRBV6-5 to TRBJ1-1, with TRBD1 matching over 7 bases. J lost 5 bases, V lost 2 bases, and 5 bases had no gene match. The CDR3 loop spans 14 amino acids. Germline-derived CDR1 and CDR2 are MNHEY and SVGAGI. The chain's CDR3 is CASSYGAGGTEAFF. The CDR3 DNA is TGTGCCAGCAGTTACGGCGCAGGGGGTACTGAAGCTTTCTTT.

This clone was found once. The rearrangement links TRBV10-1 to TRBJ1-1, with a tentative D call TRBD1 (6 bases). Trimming shortened V by 6 bases and J by 0 bases, and 8 bases separated the two germline ends. Germline V CDR1 and CDR2: WNHNN, SYGVQD (reference sequence). The CDR3 totals 13 residues. CDR3 coding DNA: TGCGCCAGCAGAACAGGGATGAACACTGAAGCTTTCTTT. Translation: CASRTGMNTEAFF.

The rearrangement links TRBV19 to TRBJ2-3; D is unresolved. This CDR3 is 15 amino acids long. Germline V CDR1 and CDR2: LNHDA, SQIVND (reference sequence). Deletions cut 4 bases from V and 0 bases from J, with 11 bases between. CDR3: CASSTGVASTDTQYF. The CDR3 nucleotides are TGTGCCAGTAGTACCGGAGTAGCCAGCACAGATACGCAGTATTTT.